A selection of T cell receptor beta chains follows, all from one sample in a study of blood T cell repertoires in COVID-19. The repertoire was sequenced with immunoSEQ multiplex PCR; TCRdb's copy has only in-frame clones and lacks some. The profile shows roughly 30,000 clones, about 90% of them singletons. Sequenced input: peripheral blood. These receptors were collected from a human donor in a cohort sampled during active COVID-19. The CDR3 runs from the conserved cysteine through the conserved F or W. A D gene is named only where the DNA matches it firmly. Some rows mark clone size as missing; the rest say once, few, many or name a class of expanded clone.

j_gene: TRBJ2-3
v_gene: TRBV11-2
d_gene: TRBD1
abundance: few
CDR3aa: CASSSSPTGFSTDTQYF
CDR3nt: TGTGCCAGCAGCTCCTCCCCGACAGGGTTTAGCACAGATACGCAGTATTTT

j_gene: TRBJ1-2
v_gene: TRBV30
d_gene: .
abundance: once
CDR3aa: CAWSGGSSGYTF
CDR3nt: TGTGCCTGGAGTGGGGGCTCGAGTGGCTACACCTTC

j_gene: TRBJ2-3
v_gene: TRBV6-2/TRBV6-3
d_gene: TRBD2
abundance: .
CDR3aa: CASSPRRTSGFADTQYF
CDR3nt: TGTGCCAGCAGCCCTAGGCGGACTAGCGGTTTTGCAGATACGCAGTATTTT

j_gene: TRBJ2-3
v_gene: TRBV20-1
d_gene: TRBD2
abundance: .
CDR3aa: CSASATSGGARDF
CDR3nt: TGCAGTGCTAGTGCGACTAGCGGGGGGGCTCGGGATTTT

j_gene: TRBJ1-2
v_gene: TRBV28
d_gene: TRBD1
abundance: .
CDR3aa: CASSPEGQGYVGYTF
CDR3nt: TGTGCCAGCAGTCCCGAGGGACAGGGGTATGTTGGCTACACCTTC

j_gene: TRBJ1-1
v_gene: TRBV12-3/TRBV12-4
d_gene: .
abundance: .
CDR3aa: CASSDRTNTEAFF
CDR3nt: TGTGCCAGCAGTGACAGGACGAACACTGAAGCTTTCTTT

j_gene: TRBJ1-6
v_gene: TRBV30
d_gene: .
abundance: .
CDR3aa: CAWTLPRRNGAPLHF
CDR3nt: TGTGCCTGGACTCTCCCACGGAGAAACGGGGCACCCCTCCACTTT

j_gene: TRBJ1-1
v_gene: TRBV7-9
d_gene: .
abundance: .
CDR3aa: CASSPGWDTEAFF
CDR3nt: TGTGCCAGCAGCCCGGGGTGGGACACTGAAGCTTTCTTT

j_gene: TRBJ2-3
v_gene: TRBV9
d_gene: .
abundance: .
CDR3aa: CASSARLGLTDTQYF
CDR3nt: TGTGCCAGCAGCGCCCGACTGGGACTCACAGATACGCAGTATTTT

j_gene: TRBJ2-3
v_gene: TRBV11-2
d_gene: TRBD1
abundance: once
CDR3aa: CASSWLRGTVDTQYF
CDR3nt: TGTGCCAGCAGCTGGCTTAGGGGGACAGTTGATACGCAGTATTTT

j_gene: TRBJ2-3
v_gene: TRBV18
d_gene: TRBD2
abundance: .
CDR3aa: CASSPPILAGNTDTQYF
CDR3nt: TGTGCCAGCTCACCACCGATACTAGCGGGGAACACAGATACGCAGTATTTT

j_gene: TRBJ2-7
v_gene: TRBV6-5
d_gene: TRBD1
abundance: few
CDR3aa: CASSGDRGQYEQYF
CDR3nt: TGTGCCAGCAGCGGAGACAGGGGGCAATACGAGCAGTACTTC

j_gene: TRBJ1-1
v_gene: TRBV5-8
d_gene: .
abundance: .
CDR3aa: CAARPGKGMAEAFF
CDR3nt: TGTGCCGCTAGGCCGGGGAAGGGCATGGCTGAAGCTTTCTTT

j_gene: TRBJ1-1
v_gene: TRBV4-1
d_gene: .
abundance: .
CDR3aa: CASSQDPDSYTEAFF
CDR3nt: TGCGCCAGCAGCCAAGATCCAGACAGCTACACTGAAGCTTTCTTT

j_gene: TRBJ2-7
v_gene: TRBV30
d_gene: .
abundance: .
CDR3aa: CAWSGDIYEQYF
CDR3nt: TGTGCCTGGAGTGGTGACATATACGAGCAGTACTTC

j_gene: TRBJ2-1
v_gene: TRBV9
d_gene: .
abundance: .
CDR3aa: CASSYSLGGDEQFF
CDR3nt: TGTGCCAGCAGCTACTCCTTAGGGGGGGATGAGCAGTTCTTC

j_gene: TRBJ1-1
v_gene: TRBV5-6
d_gene: .
abundance: .
CDR3aa: CASSLRGVKAFF
CDR3nt: TGTGCCAGCAGCTTGCGAGGAGTTAAAGCTTTCTTT

j_gene: TRBJ2-3
v_gene: TRBV5-8
d_gene: TRBD1
abundance: .
CDR3aa: CASSARQGGSTDTQYF
CDR3nt: TGTGCCAGCAGCGCACGACAGGGGGGCAGCACAGATACGCAGTATTTT

j_gene: TRBJ2-3
v_gene: TRBV5-1
d_gene: .
abundance: .
CDR3aa: CASSSRRMTSSTDTQYF
CDR3nt: TGCGCCAGCAGCTCCCGCCGTATGACATCAAGCACAGATACGCAGTATTTT

j_gene: TRBJ1-4
v_gene: TRBV7-9
d_gene: .
abundance: .
CDR3aa: CASSPDSNNEKLFF
CDR3nt: TGTGCCAGCAGCCCCGACAGTAATAACGAAAAACTGTTTTTT

j_gene: TRBJ1-1
v_gene: TRBV29-1
d_gene: TRBD1
abundance: .
CDR3aa: CSVGEQGSEAFF
CDR3nt: TGCAGCGTCGGAGAACAGGGGTCTGAAGCTTTCTTT

j_gene: TRBJ2-1
v_gene: TRBV15
d_gene: TRBD1
abundance: .
CDR3aa: CATSRDSHPTGNNEQFF
CDR3nt: TGTGCCACCAGCAGAGATTCTCACCCGACAGGGAACAATGAGCAGTTCTTC

j_gene: TRBJ1-2
v_gene: TRBV6-5
d_gene: TRBD1
abundance: .
CDR3aa: CASRLTGGHGYTF
CDR3nt: TGTGCCAGCAGGTTGACAGGGGGCCATGGCTACACCTTC

j_gene: TRBJ2-3
v_gene: TRBV10-3
d_gene: .
abundance: .
CDR3aa: CAISGGQRTDTQYF
CDR3nt: TGTGCCATCAGTGGTGGGCAGCGCACAGATACGCAGTATTTT

j_gene: TRBJ1-1
v_gene: TRBV6-2/TRBV6-3
d_gene: .
abundance: .
CDR3aa: CASSYPTGLMNTEAFF
CDR3nt: TGTGCCAGCAGTTACCCAACAGGGCTTATGAACACTGAAGCTTTCTTT

j_gene: TRBJ1-5
v_gene: TRBV12-5
d_gene: .
abundance: .
CDR3aa: CASGLERGGPGDNQPQHF
CDR3nt: TGTGCTAGTGGTTTGGAAAGGGGGGGGCCCGGGGACAATCAGCCCCAGCATTTT

j_gene: TRBJ2-1
v_gene: TRBV10-3
d_gene: .
abundance: .
CDR3aa: CAISESQGSYNEQFF
CDR3nt: TGTGCCATCAGTGAGTCTCAGGGGTCCTACAATGAGCAGTTCTTC

j_gene: TRBJ2-5
v_gene: TRBV3-1/TRBV3-2
d_gene: TRBD2
abundance: .
CDR3aa: CASGTSGEETQYF
CDR3nt: TGTGCCAGCGGGACTAGCGGGGAGGAGACCCAGTACTTC

j_gene: TRBJ2-7
v_gene: TRBV4-1
d_gene: .
abundance: once
CDR3aa: CASSPGLLSYEQYF
CDR3nt: TGCGCCAGCAGCCCGGGACTCCTCTCCTACGAGCAGTACTTC

j_gene: TRBJ2-1
v_gene: TRBV9
d_gene: TRBD1
abundance: .
CDR3aa: CASSGGTAAYNEQFF
CDR3nt: TGTGCCAGCAGCGGTGGGACAGCAGCCTACAATGAGCAGTTCTTC

j_gene: TRBJ2-7
v_gene: TRBV3-1/TRBV3-2
d_gene: .
abundance: .
CDR3aa: CASSRHAGAGLDEQYF
CDR3nt: TGTGCCAGCAGCCGACACGCGGGGGCTGGTTTAGACGAGCAGTACTTC

j_gene: TRBJ2-1
v_gene: TRBV6-5
d_gene: .
abundance: .
CDR3aa: CASSYPGTGYNEQFF
CDR3nt: TGTGCCAGCAGTTACCCCGGCACGGGGTACAATGAGCAGTTCTTC

j_gene: TRBJ2-5
v_gene: TRBV30
d_gene: .
abundance: .
CDR3aa: CAWSGSDYKSQYF
CDR3nt: TGTGCCTGGAGTGGATCGGACTACAAAAGCCAGTACTTC

j_gene: TRBJ2-5
v_gene: TRBV5-6
d_gene: .
abundance: .
CDR3aa: CASSIGTMEETQYF
CDR3nt: TGTGCCAGCAGCATAGGGACAATGGAGGAGACCCAGTACTTC

j_gene: TRBJ1-3
v_gene: TRBV6-6
d_gene: TRBD1
abundance: .
CDR3aa: CASSTGQGRNTIYF
CDR3nt: TGTGCCAGCAGTACAGGACAGGGGAGAAACACCATATATTTT

j_gene: TRBJ2-5
v_gene: TRBV21-1
d_gene: .
abundance: .
CDR3aa: CASSKAKGEEETQYF
CDR3nt: TGTGCCAGCAGCAAAGCGAAAGGGGAGGAAGAGACCCAGTACTTC

j_gene: TRBJ2-1
v_gene: TRBV5-4
d_gene: .
abundance: .
CDR3aa: CASSWPPGGQNEQFF
CDR3nt: TGTGCCAGCAGCTGGCCCCCGGGGGGCCAAAACGAGCAGTTCTTC

j_gene: TRBJ2-5
v_gene: TRBV3-1/TRBV3-2
d_gene: .
abundance: .
CDR3aa: CASSDTPGQETQYF
CDR3nt: TGTGCCAGCAGTGACACCCCTGGGCAAGAGACCCAGTACTTC

j_gene: TRBJ2-1
v_gene: TRBV7-2
d_gene: TRBD2
abundance: .
CDR3aa: CASSPRVVAGGLNEQFF
CDR3nt: TGTGCCAGCAGCCCCCGGGTTGTAGCGGGGGGGCTAAATGAGCAGTTCTTC

j_gene: TRBJ1-6
v_gene: TRBV6-2/TRBV6-3
d_gene: .
abundance: .
CDR3aa: CASSNGGGSPLHF
CDR3nt: TGTGCCAGCAGCAACGGGGGGGGGTCACCCCTCCACTTT

j_gene: TRBJ1-2
v_gene: TRBV13
d_gene: .
abundance: .
CDR3aa: CASTLAGPYGYTF
CDR3nt: TGTGCCAGCACCTTGGCAGGGCCTTATGGCTACACCTTC